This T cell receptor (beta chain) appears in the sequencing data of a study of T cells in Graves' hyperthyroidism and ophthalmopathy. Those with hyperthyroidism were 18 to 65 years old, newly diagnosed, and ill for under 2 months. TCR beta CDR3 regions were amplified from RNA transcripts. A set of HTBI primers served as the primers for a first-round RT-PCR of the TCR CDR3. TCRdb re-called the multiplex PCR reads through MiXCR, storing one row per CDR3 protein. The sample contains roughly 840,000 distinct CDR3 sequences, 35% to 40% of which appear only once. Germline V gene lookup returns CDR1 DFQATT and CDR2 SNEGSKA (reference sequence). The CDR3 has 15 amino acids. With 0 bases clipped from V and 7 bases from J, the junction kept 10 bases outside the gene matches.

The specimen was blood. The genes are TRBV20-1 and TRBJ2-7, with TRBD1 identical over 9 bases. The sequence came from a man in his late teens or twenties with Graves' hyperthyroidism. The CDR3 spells CSAREGGQGEREQYF. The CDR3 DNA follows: TGCAGTGCTAGAGAGGGGGGACAGGGCGAGAGGGAGCAGTACTTC.